Listed below are T cell receptor beta chains from one sample, sequenced in a study of shared clonotypes between healthy human individuals. TCRdb keeps only in-frame clones here, not all; method: immunoSEQ multiplex PCR. Of 2 million to 2.5 million clones listed, roughly 94% were seen once; the top ten hold about 1.1%. The sample taken for sequencing was naive CD8+ T cells sorted from blood. These receptor sequences come from a man between 18 and 35 years old in good health. The conserved cysteine and the conserved F or W are not part of the CDR3 here.

>TRBV6-5|TRBJ2-7
ASSYLGLGDEQY
>TRBV6-6|TRBJ1-1
ASSPQTGEAF
>TRBV4-3|TRBJ2-7
ASSQCQPTYEQY
>TRBV7-9|TRBJ2-2
ASSLADGDGELF
>TRBV11-2|TRBJ2-5
ASSLDWGAETQY
>TRBV6-1|TRBJ2-5
ATTPLERGQETQY
>TRBV4-1|TRBJ1-2
ASSQVVDSIYGYT
>TRBV30|TRBJ2-3
AWSLLSGSGDTQY
>TRBV9|TRBJ2-7
ASSVGGPPYEQY
>TRBV6-1|TRBJ2-7
ASSEGTSGGGYEQY
>TRBV18|TRBJ2-5
ASALPRVGPLETQY
>TRBV27|TRBJ2-1
ASSLGTGFRFDEQF
>TRBV30|TRBJ1-1
AWSVGYENMNTEAF
>TRBV25-1|TRBJ2-1
ASSEFGGPRDNEQF
>TRBV6-6|TRBJ2-7
ASTYEHYEQY
>TRBV2|TRBJ1-2
ASSEDSGHT
>TRBV5-6|TRBJ2-1
ASSLRLAGGPSSYNEQF
>TRBV6-5|TRBJ2-1
ASSYSEGNEQF
>TRBV27|TRBJ2-5
ASSSPFGVGRETQY
>TRBV4-3|TRBJ2-3
ASSYTGQFTDTQY
>TRBV9|TRBJ2-2
ASSGGLAGYTGELF
>TRBV11-2|TRBJ2-1
ASSFSKGGGYNEQF
>TRBV5-4|TRBJ2-5
ASSLGGLGQETQY
>TRBV27|TRBJ2-7
ASSLSTAGSSYEQY
>TRBV6-5|TRBJ1-1
ASSYSSAHTEAF
>TRBV11-2|TRBJ2-7
ASSFLGGYEQY
>TRBV10-3|TRBJ2-7
AISPGLAAYEQY
>TRBV13|TRBJ1-1
ASSSEWGATEAF
>TRBV7-9|TRBJ2-3
ASSLSAVSTDTQY
>TRBV5-6|TRBJ1-1
ASSSVAGAPEAF
>TRBV5-6|TRBJ1-4
ASSSSSTGWSEGEKLF
>TRBV2|TRBJ2-3
ASSEPRAGTDTQY
>TRBV2|TRBJ2-5
ASSAGLAGIQETQY
>TRBV14|TRBJ2-7
ASSPDPWTYGQY
>TRBV5-6|TRBJ2-7
ASSLLVAREQY
>TRBV6-1|TRBJ1-1
ASSGGLGENTEAF
>TRBV9|TRBJ1-2
ASSVETVSRYGYT
>TRBV7-8|TRBJ2-2
ASSWGLAGAPSGGELF
>TRBV19|TRBJ1-6
ASRTGGSPLH
>TRBV5-4|TRBJ1-1
ASSAGQIEAF
>TRBV27|TRBJ2-7
ASSLTGYNEQY
>TRBV5-4|TRBJ1-5
ASSLLGAGQPQH
>TRBV7-9|TRBJ2-1
ASSFDGPREL
>TRBV7-2|TRBJ1-1
ASSSGQGSWTEAF